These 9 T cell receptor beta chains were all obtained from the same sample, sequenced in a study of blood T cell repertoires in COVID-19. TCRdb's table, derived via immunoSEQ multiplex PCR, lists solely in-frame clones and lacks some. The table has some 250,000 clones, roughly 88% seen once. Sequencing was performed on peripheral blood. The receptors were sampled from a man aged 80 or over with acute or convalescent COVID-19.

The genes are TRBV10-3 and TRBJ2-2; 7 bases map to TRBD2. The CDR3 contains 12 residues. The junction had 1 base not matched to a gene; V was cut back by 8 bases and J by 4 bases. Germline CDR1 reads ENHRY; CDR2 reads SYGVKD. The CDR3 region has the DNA TGTGCCATCGGGGGGGGCACCGGGGAGCTGTTTTTT. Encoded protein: CAIGGGTGELFF.

The CDR3 loop is CASSLGAMGQYF. CDR3 DNA sequence: TGTGCCAGCAGTTTAGGGGCAATGGGCCAGTACTTC. The chain uses TRBV28 and TRBJ2-7, with D possibly TRBD1 on 5 matching bases. The V gene's germline CDR1 is MDHEN and CDR2 SYDVKM. Trimming stripped 2 bases from V and 10 bases from J, with 12 bases between. The CDR3 has 12 amino acids.

This CDR3 reads CAITPGGPPDTQYF. The DNA for the CDR3 is TGTGCCATCACTCCGGGAGGCCCCCCCGATACGCAGTATTTT. The rearrangement joins TRBV10-3 to TRBJ2-3, with TRBD2 matching 7 bases. Trimming took 7 bases from V and 6 from J; bases not matched to a gene: 10. The CDR3 is 14 amino acids. Germline V gene sequence: CDR1 ENHRY, CDR2 SYGVKD.

The CDR3 nucleotides are TGTGCCAGCAAGCTACAGGGGGTTCAAAACATTCAGTACTTC. Protein sequence: CASKLQGVQNIQYF. This rearrangement joins TRBV6-5 to TRBJ2-4; 8 nucleotides line up with TRBD1. The junction had 7 bases not matched to a gene; V was cut back by 7 bases and J by 5 bases. Germline lookup yields CDR1 MNHEY and CDR2 SVGAGI. The CDR3 runs 14 residues.

In DNA form, the CDR3 reads TGTGCCAGCGTACGAGCTGGACAGGGGGTGGGTCAGCCCCAGCATTTT. Protein: CASVRAGQGVGQPQHF. The chain employs TRBV6-4 and TRBJ1-5; 10 bases match TRBD1. Germline V CDR1 and CDR2: MRHNA, SNTAGT. The CDR3 totals 16 residues. The V segment lost 8 bases and the J segment 6 bases; nucleotides outside the gene matches: 13.

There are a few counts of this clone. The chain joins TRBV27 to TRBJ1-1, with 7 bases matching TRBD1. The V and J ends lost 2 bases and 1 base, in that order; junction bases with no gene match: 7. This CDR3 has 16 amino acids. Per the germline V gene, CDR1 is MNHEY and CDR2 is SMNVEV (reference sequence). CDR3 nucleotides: TGTGCCAGCAGTTTAACGGCAGGGGGGAAGAACACTGAAGCTTTCTTT. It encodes CASSLTAGGKNTEAFF.

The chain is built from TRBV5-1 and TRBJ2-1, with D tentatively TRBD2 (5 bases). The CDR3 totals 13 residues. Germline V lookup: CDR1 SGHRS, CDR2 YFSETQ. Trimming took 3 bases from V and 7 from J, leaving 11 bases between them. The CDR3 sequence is CASSYGLENEQFF. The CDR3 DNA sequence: TGCGCCAGCAGCTACGGACTTGAAAATGAGCAGTTCTTC.

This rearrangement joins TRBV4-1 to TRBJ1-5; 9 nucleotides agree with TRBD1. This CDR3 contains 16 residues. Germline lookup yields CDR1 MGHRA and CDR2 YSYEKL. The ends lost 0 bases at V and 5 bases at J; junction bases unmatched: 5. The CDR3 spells CASSQDITGGYQPQHF. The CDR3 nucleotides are TGCGCCAGCAGCCAAGATATCACAGGGGGCTATCAGCCCCAGCATTTT.

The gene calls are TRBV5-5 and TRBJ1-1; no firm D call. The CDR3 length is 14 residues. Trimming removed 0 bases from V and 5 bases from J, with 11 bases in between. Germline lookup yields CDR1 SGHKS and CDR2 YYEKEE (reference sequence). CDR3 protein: CASSLGGPGTEAFF. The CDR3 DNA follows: TGTGCCAGCAGCTTGGGAGGGCCGGGAACTGAAGCTTTCTTT.